Each of the 21 T cell receptor beta chains below was sequenced from the same sample in a study of blood T cell repertoires in COVID-19. Only in-frame clones appear in the TCRdb table, and some are missing; sequencing was by immunoSEQ multiplex PCR. The sample consists of approximately 120,000 clones, around 85% of them appearing once. Sequencing was done on a sample of peripheral blood. The receptors derive from a woman between 45 and 65 years old who had recovered from COVID-19.

This sequence joins TRBV11-3 and TRBJ1-2, with D hard to call. The V end lost 1 base, the J end lost 8 bases, and 8 bases lay between the germline ends. The CDR3 covers 12 residues. CDR1 is SGHNT and CDR2 is YENEEA in the germline V gene. CDR3 nucleotide sequence: TGTGCCAGCAGCTTAGGTCGCAGGGGCTACACCTTC. It translates to CASSLGRRGYTF.

This clone was detected once. The gene calls are TRBV5-4 and TRBJ1-4; 12 bases align to TRBD1. V shed 4 bases and J 0 bases; nucleotides not matched to a gene: 7. The CDR3 sequence is 18 residues long. The germline CDR1 and CDR2 sequences are SGHNT and YYREEE (reference sequence). Written as DNA, the CDR3 is TGTGCCAGCAGCCACCGGGACAGGGGGCGTGCAACTAATGAAAAACTGTTTTTT. This codes for CASSHRDRGRATNEKLFF. Filled out from reference TRBV5-4 and TRBJ1-4, the complete variable domain reads ETGVTQSPTHLIKTRGQQVTLRCSSQSGHNTVSWYQQALGQGPQFIFQYYREEENGRGNFPPRFSGLQFPNYSSELNVNALELDDSALYLCASSHRDRGRATNEKLFFGSGTQLSVL.

V is TRBV19 and J is TRBJ1-1; D not certain. The CDR3 spans 13 residues. Germline values: CDR1 LNHDA, CDR2 SQIVND (reference sequence). V lost 7 bases to trimming and J lost 6 bases, with 15 bases between them. The CDR3 DNA sequence: TGTGCCAGTACCAGGCCCGCACTGTCTGAAGCTTTCTTT. As protein: CASTRPALSEAFF.

The chain combines TRBV9 with TRBJ2-3; D unclear. The CDR3 has 14 amino acids. The V end lost 0 bases, the J end lost 2 bases, and 7 bases lay between the germline ends. From germline, CDR1 is SGDLS and CDR2 YYNGEE. In DNA, the CDR3 is TGTGCCAGCAGCGTAGATGTATCCACAGATACGCAGTATTTT. This gives the protein CASSVDVSTDTQYF.

The CDR3 loop reads CASSRTGKSATNEKLFF. The DNA of the CDR3 is TGCGCCAGCAGCAGGACAGGCAAATCTGCAACTAATGAAAAACTGTTTTTT. This chain connects TRBV5-1 to TRBJ1-4, with 7 nucleotides matching TRBD1. J lost 0 bases, V lost 4 bases, and 9 bases had no gene match. CDR1 is SGHRS, CDR2 YFSETQ, per germline. The CDR3 runs to 17 residues.

The gene calls are TRBV11-3 and TRBJ2-3; no clear D. Per germline, CDR1 SGHNT and CDR2 YENEEA. CDR3 length: 18 residues. V dropped 1 base and J dropped 4 bases, with 21 bases sitting between them. The CDR3 nucleotides are TGTGCCAGCAGCTTAGGCCTTACGAGCCTGAAAACCCCAGATACGCAGTATTTT. Translation: CASSLGLTSLKTPDTQYF.

V and J are TRBV18 and TRBJ1-4; D might be TRBD1 (5 bases). This CDR3 is 14 amino acids long. Between the trimmed V and J ends, which lost 6 bases and 7 bases, there was a span of 15 bases. CDR1 is KGHSH, CDR2 LQKENI, per germline. This CDR3 is CASSPGRISEKLFF. The CDR3 DNA sequence: TGTGCCAGCTCCCCAGGGAGGATTAGTGAAAAACTGTTTTTT.

The chain couples TRBV10-2 to TRBJ2-3, with D maybe TRBD2 (5 bases). The germline V gene encodes CDR1 WSHSY and CDR2 SAAADI. The CDR3 spans 15 residues. The germline V and J ends were trimmed by 4 bases and 2 bases, with 13 bases remaining between them. CDR3 DNA: TGCGCCAGCAGTGTAAGCGGTGACTTCACAGATACGCAGTATTTT. This gives the protein CASSVSGDFTDTQYF.

The chain is built from TRBV30 and TRBJ1-1; D gene unclear. This CDR3 region has 11 residues. V lost 2 bases and J lost 9, with 10 bases in between. The V gene's germline CDR1 is GTSNPN and CDR2 SVGIG (reference sequence). This CDR3 reads CAWSPRSQAFF. DNA for the CDR3: TGTGCCTGGAGTCCGCGGAGCCAAGCTTTCTTT.

The rearrangement joins TRBV7-8 to TRBJ2-7; 9 nucleotides agree with TRBD2. Germline-derived CDR1 and CDR2 are SGHVS and FQNEAQ. With 0 bases clipped from V and 2 bases from J, the junction kept 2 bases outside the gene matches. This CDR3 is 15 amino acids long. The CDR3 reads CASSLAGLAPYEQYF. The DNA for the CDR3 is TGTGCCAGCAGCTTAGCGGGACTAGCTCCCTACGAGCAGTACTTC.

The chain is built from TRBV5-1 and TRBJ2-1; weak D call: TRBD2 (5 bases). Germline V gene sequence: CDR1 SGHRS, CDR2 YFSETQ. V was shortened by 4 bases and J by 7 bases, with 18 bases between the two germline ends. The CDR3 loop spans 15 amino acids. The CDR3 loop reads CASSLLDLTGNEQFF. In DNA form, the CDR3 reads TGCGCCAGCAGCCTGCTTGACTTGACGGGAAATGAGCAGTTCTTC. The full variable domain, its missing parts supplied by reference TRBV5-1 and TRBJ2-1, is KAGVTQTPRYLIKTRGQQVTLSCSPISGHRSVSWYQQTPGQGLQFLFEYFSETQRNKGNFPGRFSGRQFSNSRSEMNVSTLELGDSALYLCASSLLDLTGNEQFFGPGTRLTVL.

The chain has TRBV5-6 and TRBJ1-2, with no clear D. Trimming removed 4 bases at V and 4 bases at J, with 8 bases between. The germline gives CDR1 SGHDT, CDR2 YYEEEE. This CDR3 has 12 residues. The CDR3 DNA follows: TGTGCCAGCAGCCCCGGTGGCTATGGCTACACCTTC. It codes for CASSPGGYGYTF.

The chain has TRBV9 and TRBJ2-2; 7 nucleotides agree with TRBD1. CDR1 SGDLS and CDR2 YYNGEE come from the germline V gene. V lost 2 bases to trimming and J lost 1 base; unmatched junction nucleotides: 8. CDR3 length equals 17 residues. The CDR3 spells CASSVHPGTENTGELFF. In DNA form, the CDR3 reads TGTGCCAGCAGCGTTCATCCCGGGACAGAGAACACCGGGGAGCTGTTTTTT. Full variable domain (remainder filled in from reference TRBV9 and TRBJ2-2): DSGVTQTPKHLITATGQRVTLRCSPRSGDLSVYWYQQSLDQGLQFLIQYYNGEERAKGNILERFSAQQFPDLHSELNLSSLELGDSALYFCASSVHPGTENTGELFFGEGSRLTVL.

V and J are TRBV21-1 and TRBJ2-7; the table's D call, TRBD2, has no DNA check behind it. TRBV21-1 is labeled a pseudogene. The CDR3 has 19 amino acids. CDR3 coding DNA: TGTGCCAGCAGCAAAACGCCGGCTGGGGCTAGCGGGGCCCTTTACGAGCAGTACTTC. Protein product: CASSKTPAGASGALYEQYF.

The rearrangement uses TRBV4-1 and TRBJ2-3; 10 positions match TRBD2. The CDR3 runs 16 residues. Germline V gene data show CDR1 as MGHRA and CDR2 as YSYEKL. Trimming took 5 bases from V and 4 from J; bases not matched to a gene: 9. CDR3 in DNA: TGCGCCAGCAGCTACCAACTAGCGGGGCTCTCAGATACGCAGTATTTT. Amino acids: CASSYQLAGLSDTQYF.

This chain joins TRBV5-1 and TRBJ2-5, with D tentatively TRBD1 (6 bases). V dropped 4 bases and J dropped 5 bases, with 18 bases sitting between them. Germline V gene lookup returns CDR1 SGHRS and CDR2 YFSETQ. The CDR3 sequence is 15 residues long. CDR3: CASSLLRAGEETQYF. The CDR3 bases are TGCGCCAGCAGCCTTCTCCGGGCAGGGGAGGAGACCCAGTACTTC.

This rearrangement joins TRBV6-5 to TRBJ1-1; possible D gene TRBD1, 5 bases. Germline V CDR1 and CDR2: MNHEY, SVGAGI. There are 14 residues in the CDR3. V dropped 4 bases and J dropped 8 bases, with 17 bases sitting between them. CDR3 DNA: TGTGCCAGCAGTTGGGGGAGTGGGGGGGTCGAAGCTTTCTTT. Protein product: CASSWGSGGVEAFF.

The chain combines TRBV3-1 (or the pseudogene TRBV3-2) with TRBJ1-2, with D unresolved. V was shortened by 4 bases and J by 4 bases, with 16 bases between the two germline ends. The CDR3 spans 15 residues. In germline, CDR1 is LGHDT, CDR2 YNNKEL (reference sequence). The CDR3 spells CASSRTGPAGYGYTF. The CDR3 region has the DNA TGTGCCAGCAGCCGTACCGGGCCGGCGGGCTATGGCTACACCTTC.

The V call is TRBV5-1, the J call TRBJ2-7, with TRBD2 matching 8 bases. Losses at the gene ends were 5 bases for V and 1 base for J; bases not matched to a gene: 8. Per the germline V gene, CDR1 is SGHRS and CDR2 is YFSETQ. CDR3 length equals 15 residues. CDR3: CASSSSGGRSYEQYF. CDR3 in DNA: TGCGCCAGCAGTTCCAGCGGGGGTAGGTCCTACGAGCAGTACTTC.

The chain uses TRBV11-2 and TRBJ1-1; no firm D call. This CDR3 spans 14 amino acids. Germline V CDR1 and CDR2: SGHAT, FQNNGV. With 2 bases removed from V and 11 bases from J, the gap between germline ends came to 18 bases. The CDR3 DNA follows: TGTGCCAGCAGCTTAACTGGTACCCTCGCCGCGGCTTTCTTT. This sequence encodes CASSLTGTLAAAFF.

This clone has a count of ten or more. The chain uses TRBV7-3 and TRBJ1-2; TRBD1 aligns across 10 bases. The length of the CDR3 is 16 residues. J was trimmed by 6 bases and V by 0 bases; bases with no gene match: 7. In germline, CDR1 is SGHTA, CDR2 FQGTGA. The CDR3 reads CASSLTASTGGHGYTF. CDR3 DNA sequence: TGTGCCAGCAGCTTAACCGCTTCGACAGGGGGCCATGGCTACACCTTC.